This is a list of T cell receptor beta chains from one sample in a study of blood T cells in healthy people across ages. TCRdb reprocessed the 5' RACE reads with MiXCR, giving one entry per CDR3 protein. The repertoire has some 880,000 distinct CDR3 sequences, 35% to 40% of them found once; the top ten carry roughly 13%. The sequenced material came from blood. These receptors were collected from a man aged 18 to 30 in good health. Both conserved end residues are trimmed from each CDR3. Each record gives: J gene, V gene, clone size, CDR3 protein. Clone size is stated in some rows and not others, as once, few, many or a class when expanded.

j_gene: TRBJ2-7
v_gene: TRBV29-1
abundance: many
CDR3aa: SVGFGTYEQY

j_gene: TRBJ2-1
v_gene: TRBV12-3/TRBV12-4
abundance: .
CDR3aa: ASGAGGSYNEQF

j_gene: TRBJ2-7
v_gene: TRBV6-5
abundance: few
CDR3aa: ASSWGRGNYEQY

j_gene: TRBJ2-7
v_gene: TRBV2
abundance: .
CDR3aa: ASSVGGPQRNEQY

j_gene: TRBJ2-3
v_gene: TRBV4-1
abundance: .
CDR3aa: ASGTVPGRYTDTQY

j_gene: TRBJ2-5
v_gene: TRBV20-1
abundance: .
CDR3aa: SASPSEETQY

j_gene: TRBJ2-5
v_gene: TRBV6-5
abundance: .
CDR3aa: ASSNTGVWY

j_gene: TRBJ1-1
v_gene: TRBV30
abundance: few
CDR3aa: AWSGGQASNTEAF

j_gene: TRBJ2-6
v_gene: TRBV2
abundance: .
CDR3aa: ASSEEGTGANVLT

j_gene: TRBJ2-5
v_gene: TRBV5-1
abundance: .
CDR3aa: ASREGQQETQY

j_gene: TRBJ1-2
v_gene: TRBV20-1
abundance: many
CDR3aa: SALRDYGYT

j_gene: TRBJ2-1
v_gene: TRBV7-2
abundance: .
CDR3aa: ANGAYNEQF

j_gene: TRBJ1-5
v_gene: TRBV30
abundance: .
CDR3aa: AWTQGQPNQPQH

j_gene: TRBJ1-5
v_gene: TRBV20-1
abundance: .
CDR3aa: SASVGQGSGQPQH

j_gene: TRBJ2-3
v_gene: TRBV2
abundance: many
CDR3aa: ASSTGGSTDTQY

j_gene: TRBJ1-2
v_gene: TRBV7-9
abundance: few
CDR3aa: ASSLGGTGELDGYT

j_gene: TRBJ2-7
v_gene: TRBV7-8
abundance: .
CDR3aa: ASSSDRNYPYEQY

j_gene: TRBJ1-2
v_gene: TRBV12-3/TRBV12-4
abundance: .
CDR3aa: ASSLKEDLGGYT

j_gene: TRBJ1-1
v_gene: TRBV9
abundance: .
CDR3aa: ASSSRTDMNTEAF

j_gene: TRBJ1-2
v_gene: TRBV4-1
abundance: once
CDR3aa: ASSSKTGGLRGCT

j_gene: TRBJ2-3
v_gene: TRBV20-1
abundance: few
CDR3aa: SPRVGDTQY

j_gene: .
v_gene: TRBV5-1
abundance: .
CDR3aa: ASSPGTAHEQY

j_gene: TRBJ2-7
v_gene: TRBV7-6
abundance: .
CDR3aa: ASSGISYEQY

j_gene: TRBJ2-3
v_gene: TRBV7-2
abundance: .
CDR3aa: ASSPPGLPSTDTQY

j_gene: TRBJ1-1
v_gene: TRBV7-2
abundance: .
CDR3aa: ASSHTGTGTNTEAF

j_gene: TRBJ1-1
v_gene: TRBV9
abundance: few
CDR3aa: ASSADRAGYTEAF

j_gene: TRBJ2-5
v_gene: TRBV2
abundance: few
CDR3aa: ASNEWETQY

j_gene: TRBJ2-5
v_gene: TRBV20-1
abundance: many
CDR3aa: SALGADSLQETQY

j_gene: TRBJ2-5
v_gene: TRBV5-1
abundance: .
CDR3aa: ASTKVVAVPQETQY

j_gene: TRBJ2-2
v_gene: TRBV29-1
abundance: .
CDR3aa: SVRGGMAGARVGELF

j_gene: TRBJ2-1
v_gene: TRBV20-1
abundance: .
CDR3aa: SAGGEQF

j_gene: TRBJ2-3
v_gene: TRBV20-1
abundance: few
CDR3aa: SASPTSDPDTQY

j_gene: TRBJ1-5
v_gene: TRBV20-1
abundance: .
CDR3aa: SASSQGDQPQH

j_gene: TRBJ1-6
v_gene: TRBV4-1
abundance: many
CDR3aa: ASSTRTGASSPLH

j_gene: TRBJ1-2
v_gene: TRBV5-1
abundance: .
CDR3aa: ASSRENQSNYGYT

j_gene: TRBJ2-2
v_gene: TRBV12-3/TRBV12-4
abundance: .
CDR3aa: ASSFVTHTGELF

j_gene: TRBJ1-1
v_gene: TRBV20-1
abundance: .
CDR3aa: SARGYWDRGRRTEAF

j_gene: TRBJ2-1
v_gene: TRBV9
abundance: .
CDR3aa: ASSARGQGGETQF

j_gene: TRBJ1-5
v_gene: TRBV20-1
abundance: few
CDR3aa: SARDSANQPQH

j_gene: TRBJ1-5
v_gene: TRBV6-5
abundance: few
CDR3aa: ASSYSYQLGQPQH

j_gene: TRBJ2-1
v_gene: TRBV7-2
abundance: many
CDR3aa: ASRNNEQF

j_gene: TRBJ1-3
v_gene: TRBV5-1
abundance: .
CDR3aa: ASSTGTGVGLSSGNTIY

j_gene: TRBJ1-2
v_gene: TRBV29-1
abundance: .
CDR3aa: SVEDPGRVDGYT

j_gene: TRBJ1-5
v_gene: TRBV5-4
abundance: .
CDR3aa: ASSSQGQPQH

j_gene: TRBJ2-3
v_gene: TRBV6-5
abundance: few
CDR3aa: ASSGGGIGTDTQY

j_gene: TRBJ2-3
v_gene: TRBV12-3/TRBV12-4
abundance: many
CDR3aa: ASSFEGQGTDTQY

j_gene: TRBJ2-1
v_gene: TRBV2
abundance: few
CDR3aa: ASSEARTAPFFYNEQF

j_gene: TRBJ1-2
v_gene: TRBV4-1
abundance: .
CDR3aa: ASSPAGWGPPDYGYT

j_gene: TRBJ2-1
v_gene: TRBV4-3
abundance: .
CDR3aa: ASSQDTHSSGQYNEQF

j_gene: TRBJ1-1
v_gene: TRBV7-9
abundance: many
CDR3aa: ASSAGQLNTEAF

j_gene: TRBJ2-5
v_gene: TRBV11-2
abundance: .
CDR3aa: ASSLLRGLAGGRFDQETQY

j_gene: TRBJ1-1
v_gene: TRBV12-3/TRBV12-4
abundance: few
CDR3aa: ASSFAGGVGTEAF